This TCR beta chain was found in a study of vaccination effects on CD4 cells after COVID-19. Study as a whole: Early after vaccination, and again late, a few convalescent patients were sampled. Sampling occurred a median 72 days post second dose, range 14 to 241. Overall study findings and caveats: Vaccine-induced new clones formed most post-vaccine spike-reactive clones in convalescents.

The data were produced by immunoSEQ multiplex PCR, yet TCRdb's version contains in-frame clones alone and is incomplete. Of roughly 46,000 clones in the sample, about four fifths are singletons; the top ten hold approximately 5.4%. The CDR3 totals 16 residues. V lost 2 bases and J lost 4; bases outside the gene matches: 10. Germline assignment: CDR1 SEHNR and CDR2 FQNEAQ (reference sequence). Following 10 days of culture, CD4+ T cells were isolated. Documented for the person is a PCR-confirmed SARS-CoV-2 infection occurring between March and December 2020. Participants were vaccinated with two doses of either the BNT162b2 or mRNA-1273 vaccine. Concerning this clone itself: Antigen specificity is unknown.

The chain recombines TRBV7-9 with TRBJ1-2; the match to TRBD1 covers 7 bases. The sample here was CD4+ T cells from PBMCs cultured without peptide, taken after COVID-19 vaccination. The source of this sequence is a human donor who had a prior SARS-CoV-2 infection. In DNA, the CDR3 is TGTGCCAGCAGCTTAAGCGGGGCAGGGGGAGGCTATGGCTACACCTTC. It yields the protein CASSLSGAGGGYGYTF.